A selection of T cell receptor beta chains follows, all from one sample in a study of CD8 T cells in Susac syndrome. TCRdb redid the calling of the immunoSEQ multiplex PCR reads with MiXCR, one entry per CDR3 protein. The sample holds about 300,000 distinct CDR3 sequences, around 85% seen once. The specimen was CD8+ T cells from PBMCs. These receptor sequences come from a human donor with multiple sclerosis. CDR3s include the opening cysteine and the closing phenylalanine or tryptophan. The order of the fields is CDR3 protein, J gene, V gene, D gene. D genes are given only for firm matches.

CDR3 protein: CASSPRGGEIKNTGELFF
J gene: TRBJ2-2
V gene: TRBV7-9
D gene: NA

CDR3 protein: CASSPGVISVYNEQFF
J gene: TRBJ2-1
V gene: TRBV27
D gene: NA

CDR3 protein: CASSQEAPVRGSTGELFF
J gene: TRBJ2-2
V gene: TRBV4-3
D gene: NA

CDR3 protein: CASGQVGRESYNEQFF
J gene: TRBJ2-1
V gene: TRBV3-1
D gene: TRBD2

CDR3 protein: CSARQGEYTGELFF
J gene: TRBJ2-2
V gene: TRBV20-1
D gene: NA

CDR3 protein: CASSQGQNTEAFF
J gene: TRBJ1-1
V gene: TRBV3-1
D gene: NA

CDR3 protein: CASSQTSVSNTGELFF
J gene: TRBJ2-2
V gene: TRBV4-1
D gene: TRBD2

CDR3 protein: CSVVGTTGELFF
J gene: TRBJ2-2
V gene: TRBV29-1
D gene: NA

CDR3 protein: CASSYPREDYGYTF
J gene: TRBJ1-2
V gene: TRBV6-2/TRBV6-3
D gene: NA

CDR3 protein: CASSELPGGGTGELFF
J gene: TRBJ2-2
V gene: TRBV6-1
D gene: TRBD2

CDR3 protein: CATSDFRMNTGELFF
J gene: TRBJ2-2
V gene: TRBV24-1
D gene: NA

CDR3 protein: CASSLGGGSQYYQGYTF
J gene: TRBJ1-2
V gene: TRBV5-4
D gene: NA

CDR3 protein: CASRSDNTEAFF
J gene: TRBJ1-1
V gene: TRBV6-1
D gene: NA

CDR3 protein: CASSYAGHREAFF
J gene: TRBJ1-1
V gene: TRBV6-5
D gene: NA

CDR3 protein: CASSQDVWAARGYTF
J gene: TRBJ1-2
V gene: TRBV3-1
D gene: NA

CDR3 protein: CASSLGLADKNIQYF
J gene: TRBJ2-4
V gene: TRBV12-3/TRBV12-4
D gene: TRBD2

CDR3 protein: CASSPRGARDEQYF
J gene: TRBJ2-7
V gene: TRBV6-1
D gene: NA

CDR3 protein: CASNEGAQPQHF
J gene: TRBJ1-5
V gene: TRBV19
D gene: NA

CDR3 protein: CAASTAGGPYEQYF
J gene: TRBJ2-7
V gene: TRBV2
D gene: TRBD2

CDR3 protein: CASSLDGGFNEQFF
J gene: TRBJ2-1
V gene: TRBV7-3
D gene: NA